The clone carrying this T cell receptor (beta chain) was detected only a few times. Its specificity is unknown. These data come from a study of CD8 T cells in ankylosing spondylitis. It was by quantitative 5'-RACE with molecular barcodes that TCR beta libraries were made. TCRdb re-analysed the 5' RACE reads in MiXCR, keeping a single row per CDR3 protein. In the table there are 670,000 or so distinct CDR3 sequences, under 20% of which are singletons. This CDR3 comprises 21 residues. Germline V lookup: CDR1 SGHTA, CDR2 FQGNSA. V trimming: 3 bases; J trimming: 4 bases; junction bases outside the gene matches: 23. Study-wide findings and caveats: Characteristic, it appeared, of ankylosing spondylitis blood was a TCR beta motif of about eight highly homologous variants. Clones linked to disease were reported to show significant enrichment in matched ankylosing spondylitis synovial fluid.

Sequencing input: blood, either unsorted or a sorted T cell fraction (not recorded which). This TCR was sampled from a male donor with ankylosing spondylitis. The rearrangement links TRBV7-2 to TRBJ2-2; TRBD1 matches at 7 bases. The CDR3 loop is CASSLVPPGQRQGAVTGELFF. CDR3 DNA sequence: TGTGCCAGCAGCTTGGTCCCACCGGGCCAAAGACAGGGAGCAGTCACCGGGGAGCTGTTTTTT.